The clone carrying this T cell receptor (beta chain) has only one observation. The antigen is not known. In germline, CDR1 is GTSNPN, CDR2 SVGIG (reference sequence). This CDR3 contains 14 residues. The trim removed 3 bases at V and 10 bases at J, leaving 5 bases unmatched. The data belong to a study of cytomegalovirus exposure and HLA in healthy donors. Study-level results: In vitro checks showed that a few CMV-associated chains really do target CMV antigens. Most observed TCR sequences were rare, whereas some public TCRs were detected in many donors.

Generated by immunoSEQ multiplex PCR, the TCRdb table keeps only in-frame clones and is missing some. The sample lists some 120,000 clones; around nine tenths were seen once. The chain is built from TRBV30 and TRBJ1-6; 11 positions agree with TRBD1. The sequence derives from a man aged 25 to 40 in good health and CMV-seronegative. Source material: PBMCs. CDR3 in amino acids: CAWRYGTGGSPLHF. In DNA form, the CDR3 reads TGTGCCTGGAGATACGGGACAGGGGGGTCACCCCTCCACTTT.